This TCR beta chain is drawn from a study of beta chain features in type 1 diabetes. Many counts were recorded for this clone. Expressed TCRB transcripts were sequenced because the isolated RNA had all been reverse transcribed beforehand. Assay: immunoSEQ multiplex PCR; the TCRdb copy retains only in-frame clones and omits some. The sample includes about 340,000 clones, 8% of them seen just once. Germline-derived CDR1 and CDR2 are LGHNA and YSLEER. This CDR3 comprises 15 residues. The germline V and J ends were trimmed by 2 bases and 2 bases, with 12 bases remaining between them. The receptor's source is a woman under 30 in good health. The sample consisted of central memory CD4+ T cells from blood. V is TRBV4-3 and J is TRBJ1-2; tentatively, D is TRBD1 (6 bases). In nucleotides, the CDR3 is TGCGCCAGCAGCCAACAGGGGCTGGGCAACTATGGCTACACCTTC. Its protein product is CASSQQGLGNYGYTF.